Here is one T cell receptor beta chain with its context. Its antigen is not yet known. Base qualities are not provided; no much larger clone lies one nucleotide away. The data derive from a study of CD8+ T cells in alopecia areata (dated by TCRdb to between 2018 and 2020). Some background on the complete study: The treated patients, all with moderate-to-severe alopecia areata, were enrolled in an open-label pilot trial of oral tofacitinib given at 5 to 10 mg twice daily. Patients received tofacitinib for 6 to 18 months and were then followed off drug for 6 months to check for delayed response and recurrence. To study T cell clonal expansion in alopecia areata, the researchers applied high-throughput TCRbeta sequencing to both the C3H/HeJ mouse model and human patients. On the human side, TCRbeta sequencing was run on scalp tissue and on sorted CD4+ and CD8+ peripheral blood T cells from healthy controls and from alopecia areata patients with either patchy or totalis/universalis disease. Tofacitinib-treated patients had biopsies at baseline and at 4 and 24 weeks of treatment, with a later scalp biopsy in several patients. Clonality in the scalp was compared among normal scalp (n=4), patchy alopecia areata scalp (n=8), and alopecia totalis/universalis scalp (n=8). The RNA source kit depended on sample type: the PAXgene miRNA kit for fixed scalp, the miRNeasy kit for PBMCs, and the RNeasy kit for mouse skin. Amplification of TCRbeta CDR3 regions was done by immunoSEQ multiplex PCR using 35 Vbeta forward primers and 13 Jbeta reverse primers. Broad study findings and their caveats: TCR sequences shared between patients were less clear than in mice, possibly partly because of HLA diversity in the patient population. Unlike mouse skin, which is dominated by gammadelta T cells, normal human skin has resident alphabeta T cells that are also sequenced, and this complicates analysis of the scalp TCR repertoire. Compared with normal scalp, lesional scalp had higher clonality and more expanded CD8+ clones, particularly in alopecia totalis/universalis, a pattern that suggests antigenic drive.

The time point label for this specimen denotes: baseline before oral tofacitinib. Lesional scalp punch biopsies and peripheral blood were collected from alopecia areata patients. PBMCs were isolated by density centrifugation and stained for CD3, CD4 and CD8, and CD4+ and CD8+ T cells were sorted on a FACSAria. The cysteine opens and the phenylalanine closes a CDR3 of 14 amino acids. The only DNA kept is the CDR3, 42 bases in frame from the first base. CDR1 SGHDN and CDR2 FVKESK were looked up in the germline V gene. V loses 1 base of germline sequence and J loses 7 bases, and the interval between the two ends is 13 bases. Library preparation was by the immunoSEQ multiplex PCR assay. For TCR sequencing, RNA was extracted from every sample and reverse transcribed into cDNA to serve as template. SuperScript III was used to make first-strand cDNA, primed with a 2:1 mix of oligo-dT and random hexamers. A synthetic immune receptor repertoire was used to gauge amplification bias, and whatever bias remained was removed computationally. Regarding the original processing steps: Raw reads were preprocessed for error removal, and CDR3 was defined according to IMGT conventions as running from the conserved cysteine to phenylalanine. Clonality was computed as 1 minus the Shannon entropy, with the entropy normalized by log2 of the number of productive unique TCRs. Whether each scalp clone was CD4 or CD8 was inferred by checking scalp TCRbeta sequences against the CD4 and CD8 repertoires from sorted blood. TCRdb's version of the immuneACCESS table is confined to in-frame rearrangements and falls short of the full clone set. An unresolved V gene accounts for under half of the shortfall where checked; the remainder is of unknown origin. V, J and clone size are taken as reported in that table, and D and trimming were inferred from the DNA itself. The sample yields 150,000 to 200,000 clones; 67% were counted once. About an eighth of the sample rests with the top ten.

This receptor was obtained from a human donor with alopecia areata. Sequencing was performed on CD8+ T cells sorted from blood, taken at week 0. The rearranged chain carries TRBV14 and TRBJ2-5; the D segment is perhaps TRBD1 or TRBD2, each sharing 5 matched bases. For the CDR3, the sequence is CASSQASRGPTQYF. The bases are TGTGCCAGCAGCCAAGCGTCTCGGGGACCGACCCAGTACTTC.